Below are 8 T cell receptor beta chains sequenced from a single sample in a study of blood T cell repertoires in COVID-19. TCRdb's copy holds only in-frame clones and misses some; the assay was immunoSEQ multiplex PCR. There are over 150,000 clones in the sample; approximately 86% occur only once, and 2.5% to 3% lies in the top ten. Material for sequencing was peripheral blood. Receptors originate from a woman aged 80 or older with COVID-19, enrolled during active disease.

The gene calls are TRBV5-4 and TRBJ1-2, with 11 bases fitting TRBD1. The CDR3 length is 15 residues. Germline V CDR1 and CDR2: SGHNT, YYREEE (reference sequence). V lost 0 bases and J lost 4; bases outside the gene matches: 2. Here the CDR3 reads CASSLAGQGGYGYTF. The CDR3 nucleotides are TGTGCCAGCAGCTTGGCGGGACAGGGGGGCTATGGCTACACCTTC.

The J gene is TRBJ1-1, the V gene TRBV5-4, with 10 positions matching TRBD1. CDR3 length: 15 residues. Germline loops: CDR1 SGHNT, CDR2 YYREEE (reference sequence). The V segment lost 4 bases and the J segment 1 base; nucleotides outside the gene matches: 4. The CDR3 nucleotides read TGTGCCAGCAGCACCCGGACAGGGGGGAACACTGAAGCTTTCTTT. It is translated as CASSTRTGGNTEAFF.

The V and J genes are TRBV12-3 or TRBV12-4 and TRBJ2-7, with D possibly matching TRBD2 (6 bases). Trimming removed 7 bases at V and 3 bases at J, with 10 bases between. The CDR3 consists of 12 residues. The CDR3: CASTGADYEQYF. The DNA of the CDR3 is TGTGCCAGCACGGGAGCTGACTACGAGCAGTACTTC.

A word on this clone: The identical CDR3 is also encoded by other nucleotide sequences in the sample. This chain links TRBV9 with TRBJ2-5; a possible D gene is TRBD2 (6 bases). The CDR3 has 14 residues. Deletions cut 0 bases from V and 2 bases from J, with 8 bases between. Looked up from germline, CDR1 is SGDLS and CDR2 is YYNGEE. The CDR3 protein is CASSVGLAQETQYF. CDR3 DNA: TGTGCCAGCAGCGTAGGTCTAGCGCAAGAGACCCAGTACTTC.

The chain carries TRBV25-1 and TRBJ1-1; maybe TRBD1 (6 bases). The CDR3 extends over 14 amino acids. V gave up 4 bases and J gave up 6 bases, with 15 bases separating them. CDR1 MGHDK and CDR2 SYGVNS come from the germline V gene. In DNA form, the CDR3 reads TGTGCCAGCAGTGCCCAAGGACCAGGGGCTGAAGCTTTCTTT. As protein: CASSAQGPGAEAFF.

DNA of the CDR3: TGTGCCAGCAGCTCGAACAGGGGTCAGATTTTCGAGCAGTACTTC. Its translation is CASSSNRGQIFEQYF. The chain carries TRBV11-2 and TRBJ2-7, with 7 bases matching TRBD1. Per the germline V gene, CDR1 is SGHAT and CDR2 is FQNNGV. CDR3 length: 15 amino acids. The V segment lost 4 bases and the J segment 6 bases; nucleotides outside the gene matches: 12. The full variable domain, with the rest looked up from reference TRBV11-2 and TRBJ2-7, is EAGVAQSPRYKIIEKRQSVAFWCNPISGHATLYWYQQILGQGPKLLIQFQNNGVVDDSQLPKDRFSAERLKGVDSTLKIQPAKLEDSAVYLCASSSNRGQIFEQYFGPGTRLTVT.

The chain's CDR3 is CASSDTGLDYGYTF. In nucleotides, the CDR3 is TGTGCCAGCAGCGATACAGGGCTAGACTATGGCTACACCTTC. V usage is TRBV6-5 and J usage is TRBJ1-2, with D possibly being TRBD1 (6 bases). V was pared by 6 bases and J by 3 bases, with 14 bases between. Germline assignment: CDR1 MNHEY and CDR2 SVGAGI. The CDR3 is 14 residues long.

CDR3 sequence reads: CASSEREGLYEQYF. CDR3 coding DNA: TGCGCCAGCAGCGAGCGGGAGGGCCTCTACGAGCAGTACTTC. The rearrangement uses TRBV5-1 and TRBJ2-7, with 10 bases aligning to TRBD2. Germline trimming cut 4 bases from V and 3 bases from J; bases unmatched to any gene: 4. The CDR3 loop spans 14 amino acids. Germline loops: CDR1 SGHRS, CDR2 YFSETQ.